This T cell receptor beta chain stems from a study of cytomegalovirus exposure and HLA in healthy donors. CDR1 and CDR2 (germline): LGHNA, YSLEER. V was shortened by 3 bases and J by 1 base, with 13 bases between the two germline ends. The CDR3 sequence is 15 residues long. It was with 60 Vbeta and 13 Jbeta primers that the PCR ran. Sequencing used immunoSEQ multiplex PCR; TCRdb keeps in-frame clones, though not all of them. The sample includes fewer than 250,000 clones, roughly 77% of them seen just once. There are a few counts of this clone. Its target is unknown. Findings of the study overall: The productive fraction for most TCR beta V segments was about 90% or about 30% in an earlier analysis.

The sequencing sample was made of PBMCs. The source is a woman between 50 and 59 years old in good health and CMV-seronegative. The V gene is TRBV4-3, the J gene TRBJ2-7; maybe TRBD1 (7 bases). CDR3 sequence: CASSHAEGASYEQYF. In DNA form, the CDR3 reads TGCGCCAGCAGCCACGCGGAGGGGGCGTCCTACGAGCAGTACTTC.